The 19 T cell receptor beta chains below come from one sample, sequenced in a study of blood T cell repertoires in COVID-19. The method was immunoSEQ multiplex PCR; TCRdb's version includes in-frame clones alone and lacks a portion of them. The data show 97,000 or so clones, with roughly 78% seen just once and about a sixth held by the top ten. The sample comprised peripheral blood. The receptors derive from a woman older than 75 with active or convalescent COVID-19.

V is TRBV29-1 and J is TRBJ1-1; TRBD1 aligns across 9 bases. V lost 3 bases to trimming and J lost 5 bases; unmatched junction nucleotides: 7. Per the germline V gene, CDR1 is SQVTM and CDR2 is ANQGSEA. This CDR3 is built from 14 residues. CDR3 nucleotides: TGCAGCGTTGAGAGAGGACAGGGGTCGACTGAAGCTTTCTTT. Amino acids: CSVERGQGSTEAFF.

The chain employs TRBV27 and TRBJ2-7; 10 positions match TRBD2. The CDR3 is 15 residues long. CDR1 is MNHEY and CDR2 is SMNVEV in the germline V gene (reference sequence). Trimming took 5 bases from V and 6 from J; bases not matched to a gene: 10. The CDR3 reads CASSPITSGNSEQYF. The CDR3 coding sequence is TGTGCCAGCAGTCCTATCACTAGCGGGAATAGCGAGCAGTACTTC.

The gene calls are TRBV5-4 and TRBJ2-1; 13 bases map to TRBD2. Per germline, CDR1 SGHNT and CDR2 YYREEE (reference sequence). J gave up 3 bases and V 3 bases, and 3 bases lay outside the gene matches. The CDR3 consists of 16 residues. The CDR3 bases are TGTGCCAGCAGCTCCGGACTAGCGGGAGTCTACAATGAGCAGTTCTTC. Translated, it gives CASSSGLAGVYNEQFF.

This clone has only a few counts. The chain links TRBV7-6 to TRBJ1-2, with 8 bases lining up with TRBD1. This CDR3 is built from 16 residues. The V gene end was trimmed by 4 bases and the J gene end by 6 bases; junction bases not matched to a gene: 13. Germline CDR1 reads SGHVS; CDR2 reads FNYEAQ. The chain's CDR3 is CASSSPSRDRINGYTF. Written as DNA, the CDR3 is TGTGCCAGCAGCTCCCCTAGCCGGGACAGGATAAATGGCTACACCTTC.

This chain connects TRBV19 to TRBJ2-7; 7 nucleotides line up with TRBD1. The V and J ends lost 5 bases and 0 bases, in that order; junction bases with no gene match: 7. CDR1 is LNHDA, CDR2 SQIVND, per germline (reference sequence). This CDR3 comprises 15 residues. The CDR3 reads CASSEQGHLSYEQYF. DNA for the CDR3: TGTGCCAGTAGTGAACAGGGGCATCTCTCCTACGAGCAGTACTTC.

This clone was recorded many times. The V and J genes are TRBV19 and TRBJ2-7; 7 bases align to TRBD2. Per germline, CDR1 LNHDA and CDR2 SQIVND (reference sequence). Germline trimming cut 2 bases from V and 7 bases from J; bases unmatched to any gene: 14. This CDR3 spans 16 amino acids. The CDR3 DNA sequence: TGTGCCAGTAGTATAACCCTCATGACTAGCACGGGGGAGCAGTACTTC. Its protein product is CASSITLMTSTGEQYF.

CDR3 residues: CASSPLLGAIRAFF. CDR3 in DNA: TGTGCCAGCTCACCACTATTAGGGGCGATCCGGGCTTTCTTT. This chain joins TRBV18 and TRBJ1-1, with D possibly matching TRBD1 (5 bases). CDR1 is KGHSH, CDR2 LQKENI, per germline. The ends were cut back, 1 base at V and 11 bases at J, with 17 bases in the middle. CDR3 length equals 14 residues.

The chain couples TRBV6-2 or TRBV6-3 to TRBJ2-2, with TRBD2 identical over 10 bases. CDR3 length equals 16 residues. The V segment lost 3 bases and the J segment 5 bases; nucleotides outside the gene matches: 6. Germline CDR1 reads MNHEY; CDR2 reads SVGEGT. The CDR3 spells CASSYRLAGETGELFF. DNA of the CDR3: TGTGCCAGCAGTTATAGGCTAGCGGGAGAAACCGGGGAGCTGTTTTTT.

This clone turned up a few times. The identical CDR3 is also encoded by other nucleotide sequences in the sample. The chain recombines TRBV20-1 with TRBJ1-5; TRBD1 agrees at 7 bases. CDR1 is DFQATT, CDR2 SNEGSKA, per germline (reference sequence). The CDR3 runs 13 residues. Unmatched junction bases numbered 4, after V lost 6 bases and J lost 2 bases. The CDR3 loop is CSASTGGNQPQHF. The DNA for the CDR3 is TGCAGTGCAAGTACAGGGGGCAATCAGCCCCAGCATTTT.

As concerns this clone: The same CDR3 arises from other DNA sequences in this sample as well. The chain carries TRBV5-1 and TRBJ1-5; D is uncertain. The length of the CDR3 is 15 residues. With 4 bases removed from V and 0 bases from J, the gap between germline ends came to 11 bases. Germline CDR1 is SGHRS and CDR2 is YFSETQ. CDR3 DNA sequence: TGCGCCAGCAGCCTCGGACTAAATAGCAATCAGCCCCAGCATTTT. Translating it yields CASSLGLNSNQPQHF.

In DNA, the CDR3 is TGTGCCAGCAGCGTTGGGTCCCAGGGGAGCACTGAAGCTTTCTTT. The encoded protein is CASSVGSQGSTEAFF. V is TRBV9 and J is TRBJ1-1; possible D gene TRBD1, 6 bases. There are 15 residues in the CDR3. Deletions cut 2 bases from V and 4 bases from J, with 15 bases between. Germline V gene lookup returns CDR1 SGDLS and CDR2 YYNGEE. Combining the CDR3 with reference TRBV9 and TRBJ1-1 gives the whole variable domain DSGVTQTPKHLITATGQRVTLRCSPRSGDLSVYWYQQSLDQGLQFLIQYYNGEERAKGNILERFSAQQFPDLHSELNLSSLELGDSALYFCASSVGSQGSTEAFFGQGTRLTVV.

The chain couples TRBV6-2 or TRBV6-3 to TRBJ2-1; 8 bases align to TRBD2. The CDR3 runs 18 residues. The V and J ends lost 0 bases and 0 bases, in that order; junction bases with no gene match: 7. Germline lookup yields CDR1 MNHEY and CDR2 SVGEGT. This CDR3 is CASSYSVGSGSSYNEQFF. Here the CDR3 DNA reads TGTGCCAGCAGTTACTCCGTCGGAAGCGGGAGCTCCTACAATGAGCAGTTCTTC.

This chain uses TRBV18 with TRBJ2-1; no reliable D call. CDR3 length: 14 residues. The germline V gene encodes CDR1 KGHSH and CDR2 LQKENI. Trimming removed 2 bases at V and 12 bases at J, with 17 bases between. CDR3 sequence: CASSPAPSARGQFF. The CDR3, as DNA: TGTGCCAGCTCACCAGCTCCATCCGCCAGAGGGCAGTTCTTC.

The rearrangement joins TRBV29-1 to TRBJ2-3; D perhaps matches TRBD2 (6 bases). With 3 bases removed from V and 4 bases from J, the gap between germline ends came to 14 bases. This CDR3 is 14 amino acids long. Germline lookup yields CDR1 SQVTM and CDR2 ANQGSEA. In nucleotides, the CDR3 is TGCAGCGTTGAGACCGGGGGTTGGGCAGATACGCAGTATTTT. Amino acids: CSVETGGWADTQYF.

This clone was counted once. The chain links TRBV2 to TRBJ1-1, with D hard to call. The CDR3 is 13 residues long. Germline CDR1 and CDR2: SNHLY and FYNNEI. The V end was cut by 6 bases, the J end by 3 bases, with 11 bases between. The CDR3 DNA follows: TGTGCCAGCAGCCTAGGTCGGGACACTGAAGCTTTCTTT. Translating gives CASSLGRDTEAFF.

The V gene is TRBV6-5, the J gene TRBJ1-5; D is uncertain. This CDR3 has 15 amino acids. V lost 6 bases and J 3 bases, leaving 15 bases between the germline ends. Germline assignment: CDR1 MNHEY and CDR2 SVGAGI. Written as DNA, the CDR3 is TGTGCCAGCAGGGACCGGGGATCGTTCAATCAGCCCCAGCATTTT. It encodes CASRDRGSFNQPQHF.

The chain links TRBV24-1 to TRBJ1-2; D gene uncertain. Trimming pared 4 bases from V and 2 bases from J, leaving 4 bases between. The CDR3 is made up of 12 amino acids. Germline V gene sequence: CDR1 KGHDR, CDR2 SFDVKD. CDR3 sequence (DNA): TGTGCCACCAGTGAGTCAAACTATGGCTACACCTTC. Encoded protein: CATSESNYGYTF.

This clone occurred a few times. V and J are TRBV6-5 and TRBJ2-2; 8 bases are shared with TRBD2. The trim removed 7 bases at V and 5 bases at J, leaving 3 bases unmatched. The CDR3 contains 13 residues. The germline V gene has CDR1 MNHEY and CDR2 SVGAGI. The CDR3 region is CASTPSGTGELFF. Written as DNA, the CDR3 is TGTGCCAGCACGCCTAGCGGGACCGGGGAGCTGTTTTTT.

The DNA of the CDR3 is TGTGCCAGCAGCCAACGCGCGGCGGGACAGGGGGCAAGCAAAGCCTACGAGCAGTACTTC. It codes for CASSQRAAGQGASKAYEQYF. This chain links TRBV4-2 with TRBJ2-7; 12 nucleotides align to TRBD1. CDR1 and CDR2 (germline): LGHNA, YNFKEQ. The CDR3 has 20 amino acids. J was trimmed by 2 bases and V by 2 bases; bases with no gene match: 16.